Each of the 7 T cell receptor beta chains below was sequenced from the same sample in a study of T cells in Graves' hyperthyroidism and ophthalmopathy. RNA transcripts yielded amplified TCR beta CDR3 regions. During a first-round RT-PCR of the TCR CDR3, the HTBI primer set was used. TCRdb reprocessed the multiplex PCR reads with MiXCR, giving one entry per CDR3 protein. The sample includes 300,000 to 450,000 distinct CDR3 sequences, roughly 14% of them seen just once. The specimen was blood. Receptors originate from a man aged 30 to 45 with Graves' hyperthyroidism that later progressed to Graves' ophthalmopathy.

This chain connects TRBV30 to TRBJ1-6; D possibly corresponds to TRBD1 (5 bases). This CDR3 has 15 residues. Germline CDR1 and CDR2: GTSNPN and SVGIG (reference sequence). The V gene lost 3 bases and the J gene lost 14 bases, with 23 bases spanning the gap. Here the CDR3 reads CAWRTPGRTQWALHF. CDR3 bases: TGTGCCTGGAGGACCCCGGGACGGACACAATGGGCCCTCCACTTT.

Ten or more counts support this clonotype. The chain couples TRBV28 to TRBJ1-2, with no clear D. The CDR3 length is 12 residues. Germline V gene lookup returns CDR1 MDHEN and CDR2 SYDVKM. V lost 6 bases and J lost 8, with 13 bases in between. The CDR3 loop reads CASRIRQRGYTF. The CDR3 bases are TGTGCCAGCAGGATCAGGCAACGAGGCTACACCTTC.

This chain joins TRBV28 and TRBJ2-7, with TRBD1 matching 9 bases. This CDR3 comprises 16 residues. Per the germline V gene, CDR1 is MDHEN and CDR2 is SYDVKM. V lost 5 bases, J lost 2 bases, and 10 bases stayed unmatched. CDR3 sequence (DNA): TGTGCCAGCAGTCCTCTTCCGGGGACAGGGACCTACGAGCAGTACTTC. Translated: CASSPLPGTGTYEQYF.

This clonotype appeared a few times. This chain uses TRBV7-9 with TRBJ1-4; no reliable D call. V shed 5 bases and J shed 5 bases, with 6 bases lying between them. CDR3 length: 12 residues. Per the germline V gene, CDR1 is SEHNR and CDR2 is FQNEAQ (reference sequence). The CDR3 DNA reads TGTGCCAGCAGCCTACAGAATGAAAAACTGTTTTTT. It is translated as CASSLQNEKLFF. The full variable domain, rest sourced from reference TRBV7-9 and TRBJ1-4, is DTGVSQNPRHKITKRGQNVTFRCDPISEHNRLYWYRQTLGQGPEFLTYFQNEAQLEKSRLLSDRFSAERPKGSFSTLEIQRTEQGDSAMYLCASSLQNEKLFFGSGTQLSVL.

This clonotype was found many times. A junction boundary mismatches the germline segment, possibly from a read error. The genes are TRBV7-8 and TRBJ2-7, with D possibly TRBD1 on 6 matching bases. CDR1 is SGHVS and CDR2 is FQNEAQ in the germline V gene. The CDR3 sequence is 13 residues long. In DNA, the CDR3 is TGTGCCAGCAACTTACAGGGTACGGACGAGCAGTACTTC. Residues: CASNLQGTDEQYF.

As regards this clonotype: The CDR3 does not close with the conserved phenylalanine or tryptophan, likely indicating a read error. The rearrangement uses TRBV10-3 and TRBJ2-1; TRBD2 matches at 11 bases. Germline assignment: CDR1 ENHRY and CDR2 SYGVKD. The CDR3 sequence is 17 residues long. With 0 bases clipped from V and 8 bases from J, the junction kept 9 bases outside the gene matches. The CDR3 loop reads CAISESDGSGGADEQFL. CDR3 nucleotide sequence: TGTGCCATCAGTGAGTCGGATGGTAGCGGGGGGGCCGATGAGCAGTTCCTC.

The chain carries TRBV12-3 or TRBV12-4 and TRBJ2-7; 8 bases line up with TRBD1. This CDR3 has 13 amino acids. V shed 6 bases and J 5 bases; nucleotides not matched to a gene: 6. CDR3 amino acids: CASSRDRGDEQYF. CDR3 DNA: TGTGCCAGCAGCCGAGACAGGGGCGACGAGCAGTACTTC.